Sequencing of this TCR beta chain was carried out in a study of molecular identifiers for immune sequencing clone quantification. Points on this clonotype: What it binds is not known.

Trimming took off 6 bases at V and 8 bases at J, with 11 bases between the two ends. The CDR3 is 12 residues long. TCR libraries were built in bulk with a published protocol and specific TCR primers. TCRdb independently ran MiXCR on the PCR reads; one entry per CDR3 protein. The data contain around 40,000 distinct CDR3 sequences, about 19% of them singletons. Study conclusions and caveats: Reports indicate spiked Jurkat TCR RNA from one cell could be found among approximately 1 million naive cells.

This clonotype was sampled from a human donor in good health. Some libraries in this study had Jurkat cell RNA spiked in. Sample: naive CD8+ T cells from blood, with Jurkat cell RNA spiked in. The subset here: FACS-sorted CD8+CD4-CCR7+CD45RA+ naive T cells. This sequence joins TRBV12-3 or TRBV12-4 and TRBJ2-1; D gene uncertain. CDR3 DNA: TGTGCCAGCAGACATCTAGAAGATGAGCAGTTCTTC. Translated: CASRHLEDEQFF.